Below, one T cell receptor beta chain is given with its context. The antigen is not known. This entry is derived from a study of T cell responses to AZD1222 COVID-19 vaccine. General study points: No repertoire was sampled before or during the peak T cell response, only after it. Possibly, clonal diversity was underestimated; donors were largely white British and included more females. Dominant at 160-218 and 743-854, vaccine-associated CD4 TCRs also spanned spike. In the spike-specific TCR repertoire, nearly half reportedly target unmutated variant regions.

Assay used: immunoSEQ multiplex PCR; TCRdb lists only in-frame clones, some missing. The data show approximately 190,000 clones, over 70% seen once. This clonotype was sampled from an adult in good health. Sequenced material: peripheral blood, taken on day 0 of MenACWY control vaccination.

Here the CDR3 DNA reads TGTGCCAGCAGCTTAACCCGCCCAACTAATGAAAAACTGTTTTTT. Amino acid sequence: CASSLTRPTNEKLFF. This chain connects TRBV7-9 to TRBJ1-4; D is unresolved. Germline lookup yields CDR1 SEHNR and CDR2 FQNEAQ (reference sequence). Trimming pared 2 bases from V and 0 bases from J, leaving 7 bases between. The length of the CDR3 is 15 residues.